The 17 T cell receptor beta chains below all came from one sample that was sequenced in a study of blood T cell repertoires in COVID-19. Repertoires were generated with immunoSEQ multiplex PCR, while TCRdb's copy carries only in-frame clones and drops some. The sample lists under 400,000 clones; almost 90% were seen once. Sequencing input: PBMCs or T cells enriched from blood (not recorded which). These receptors were collected from a woman aged 25 to 39 who had been exposed to COVID-19.

This chain connects TRBV24-1 to TRBJ1-2, with D uncertain. Germline V lookup: CDR1 KGHDR, CDR2 SFDVKD. Between the trimmed V and J ends, which lost 3 bases and 8 bases, there was a span of 18 bases. The CDR3 has 15 amino acids. DNA of the CDR3: TGTGCCACCAGTGATCCCACACTCGGAGGATTCGGCTACACCTTC. Its protein is CATSDPTLGGFGYTF.

The CDR3 sequence is CASSQNRGLDGNTIYF. In DNA form, the CDR3 reads TGTGCCAGCAGCCAAAACAGGGGACTCGATGGAAACACCATATATTTT. V gene TRBV5-4 combines with J gene TRBJ1-3, with 7 bases matching TRBD1. The CDR3 is made up of 16 amino acids. V dropped 4 bases and J dropped 3; count of bases not matched to a gene: 10. The V gene's germline CDR1 is SGHNT and CDR2 YYREEE (reference sequence).

The chain joins TRBV19 to TRBJ2-3; D is undetermined. Germline loops: CDR1 LNHDA, CDR2 SQIVND (reference sequence). V gave up 4 bases and J gave up 10 bases, with 15 bases separating them. The CDR3 has 13 amino acids. CDR3 coding DNA: TGTGCCAGTAGTAATCTGGGCCGCTCCCCGCAGTATTTT. This gives the protein CASSNLGRSPQYF.

CDR3 bases: TGTGCCAGCACCACAGGGTATACGGGTGAAAAACTGTTTTTT. Translated: CASTTGYTGEKLFF. The genes are TRBV2 and TRBJ1-4; D might be TRBD1 (6 bases). The ends were cut back, 7 bases at V and 7 bases at J, with 16 bases in the middle. The CDR3 consists of 14 residues. The germline V gene has CDR1 SNHLY and CDR2 FYNNEI. Using reference TRBV2 and TRBJ1-4 for the parts outside the CDR3, the full variable domain is EPEVTQTPSHQVTQMGQEVILRCVPISNHLYFYWYRQILGQKVEFLVSFYNNEISEKSEIFDDQFSVERPDGSNFTLKIRSTKLEDSAMYFCASTTGYTGEKLFFGSGTQLSVL.

The CDR3, as DNA: TGTGCCAGCAGGCCAGGGAAAAGGTACGAGCAGTACTTC. Protein sequence: CASRPGKRYEQYF. The chain employs TRBV11-3 and TRBJ2-7, with a weak D call TRBD1 (5 bases). With 6 bases removed from V and 4 bases from J, the gap between germline ends came to 13 bases. CDR3 length equals 13 residues. Germline values: CDR1 SGHNT, CDR2 YENEEA.

The chain combines TRBV3-1 (or the pseudogene TRBV3-2) with TRBJ2-7; possibly TRBD2 for D (5 bases). CDR3 length: 12 amino acids. V was shortened by 4 bases and J by 2 bases, with 6 bases between the two germline ends. Germline lookup yields CDR1 LGHDT and CDR2 YNNKEL (reference sequence). The CDR3 loop is CASSPGAYEQYF. In DNA form, the CDR3 reads TGTGCCAGCAGCCCCGGGGCCTACGAGCAGTACTTC.

In this sample, this clone turned up a few times. This chain uses TRBV19 with TRBJ2-1, with 7 nucleotides matching TRBD2. In germline, CDR1 is LNHDA, CDR2 SQIVND (reference sequence). This CDR3 is built from 16 residues. Trimming at V came to 0 bases and at J to 5 bases, leaving 7 bases not matched to a gene. The CDR3 nucleotides are TGTGCCAGTAGTATAGATCATACTAGCGTACACAATGAGCAGTTCTTC. It codes for CASSIDHTSVHNEQFF.

The genes are TRBV5-1 and TRBJ1-5; perhaps TRBD1 as D (6 bases). The V gene lost 4 bases and the J gene lost 0 bases, with 26 bases spanning the gap. The CDR3 totals 20 residues. Germline V CDR1 and CDR2: SGHRS, YFSETQ. The CDR3 bases are TGCGCCAGCAGCGTTCACCTTATCCCAGGGGACGGCCATAGCAATCAGCCCCAGCATTTT. Protein sequence: CASSVHLIPGDGHSNQPQHF.

The chain has TRBV6-2 or TRBV6-3 and TRBJ2-1; D is undetermined. Trimming took 4 bases from V and 4 from J, leaving 5 bases between them. The CDR3 loop spans 12 amino acids. Germline V gene lookup returns CDR1 MNHEY and CDR2 SVGEGT. Here the CDR3 DNA reads TGTGCCAGCAGTTCCAATTACAATGAGCAGTTCTTC. This sequence encodes CASSSNYNEQFF.

CDR3 residues: CASLEREGPEGTQYF. The CDR3 DNA reads as TGTGCCAGCTTAGAGCGGGAGGGCCCGGAGGGGACGCAGTATTTT. V is TRBV11-3 and J is TRBJ2-3; 10 bases map to TRBD2. The CDR3 spans 15 residues. The germline V gene has CDR1 SGHNT and CDR2 YENEEA. J was trimmed by 9 bases and V by 8 bases; bases with no gene match: 14.

The chain couples TRBV9 to TRBJ2-7, with TRBD2 identical over 7 bases. The CDR3 loop spans 14 amino acids. Per the germline V gene, CDR1 is SGDLS and CDR2 is YYNGEE. The ends lost 3 bases at V and 4 bases at J; junction bases unmatched: 7. In DNA, the CDR3 is TGTGCCAGCAGCGCGGGGGGATCTAAATACGAGCAGTACTTC. Protein: CASSAGGSKYEQYF.

This clone was detected once. J is TRBJ2-2 and V is TRBV10-3, with D possibly matching TRBD1 (5 bases). The CDR3 consists of 15 residues. Between the trimmed V and J ends, which lost 4 bases and 0 bases, there was a span of 9 bases. CDR1 is ENHRY, CDR2 SYGVKD, per germline. The CDR3 DNA reads as TGTGCCATCAGTGGGGGCGCGCCGAACACCGGGGAGCTGTTTTTT. Protein sequence: CAISGGAPNTGELFF.

In its sample, this clone was seen once. The chain recombines TRBV19 with TRBJ2-1, with 9 nucleotides matching TRBD2. The germline V gene has CDR1 LNHDA and CDR2 SQIVND (reference sequence). V lost 5 bases and J lost 12; bases outside the gene matches: 5. The CDR3 is 12 amino acids. CDR3 loop: CASSSLAGSQFF. The DNA for the CDR3 is TGTGCCAGTAGTTCTCTAGCGGGGTCGCAGTTCTTC. Filled out from reference TRBV19 and TRBJ2-1, the complete variable domain reads DGGITQSPKYLFRKEGQNVTLSCEQNLNHDAMYWYRQDPGQGLRLIYYSQIVNDFQKGDIAEGYSVSREKKESFPLTVTSAQKNPTAFYLCASSSLAGSQFFGPGTRLTVL.

V usage is TRBV21-1 and J usage is TRBJ2-1; the table's D call, TRBD2, has no DNA check behind it. TRBV21-1 is designated a pseudogene. This CDR3 region has 19 residues. CDR3 DNA sequence: TGTGCCAGCAGCATCCCACGGGGACTAGCGGGGTCTACGTGCAATGAGCAGTTCTTC. The encoded protein is CASSIPRGLAGSTCNEQFF.

The chain combines TRBV28 with TRBJ2-7; TRBD2 matches 8 bases. After removal of 2 bases from V and 2 bases from J, the junction contained 5 bases not matched to a gene. The length of the CDR3 is 15 residues. Germline V lookup: CDR1 MDHEN, CDR2 SYDVKM. The CDR3 DNA reads as TGTGCCAGCAGTTTACCTCTAGCGGGTGCCTACGAGCAGTACTTC. This gives the protein CASSLPLAGAYEQYF.

The chain carries TRBV6-5 and TRBJ2-7; 7 nucleotides line up with TRBD1. Germline lookup yields CDR1 MNHEY and CDR2 SVGAGI. Trimming removed 6 bases from V and 1 base from J; junction bases left unmatched: 6. This CDR3 spans 14 amino acids. This CDR3 reads CASRSWDSSYEQYF. CDR3 in DNA: TGTGCCAGCAGAAGCTGGGACAGTTCCTACGAGCAGTACTTC.

V and J are TRBV29-1 and TRBJ1-2, with a possible D match to TRBD1 (5 bases). Between the trimmed V and J ends, which lost 3 bases and 0 bases, there was a span of 11 bases. The germline V gene encodes CDR1 SQVTM and CDR2 ANQGSEA. CDR3 length equals 14 residues. The CDR3 coding sequence is TGCAGCGTTGAGGACAATTCAGCTAACTATGGCTACACCTTC. Amino acids: CSVEDNSANYGYTF.